The TCR beta chain under discussion was sequenced for a study of blood T cell repertoires in COVID-19. Study information: Italy, Spain and the United States were the sources of the convalescent and acute COVID-19 samples. Sample material is recorded as cDNA or gDNA derived from T cells, B-cell-depleted T cells, or PBMCs.

As originally analysed: Estimation of nucleated cell counts relied on the amplification of reference gene primers. Some clones are missing from TCRdb's copy, which holds only in-frame ones; the method was immunoSEQ multiplex PCR. The D gene and trimming were derived from the DNA, and the V and J assignments and clone size from that table. Of about 33,000 clones in the sample, 75% to 90% were seen once. CDR1 is LGHDT and CDR2 is YNNKEL in the germline V gene (reference sequence). Trimming stripped 1 base from V and 0 bases from J, with 7 bases between. This CDR3 is 14 amino acids long. This TCR was recovered from a human donor in a cohort sampled during active COVID-19. Specimen: peripheral blood. The chain joins TRBV3-1 (or the pseudogene TRBV3-2) to TRBJ2-7, with TRBD2 as a possible D gene (6 bases). This chain's CDR3 is CASSQVGGSYEQYF. The DNA for the CDR3 is TGTGCCAGCAGCCAAGTGGGGGGCTCCTACGAGCAGTACTTC.